What follows are 27 T cell receptor beta chains derived from one specimen sequenced in a study of shared clonotypes between healthy human individuals. Assay used: immunoSEQ multiplex PCR; TCRdb lists only in-frame clones, some missing. This sample has 600,000 to 750,000 clones, with around 70% found just once. Sequenced sample: memory CD4+ T cells sorted from blood. Subset specified: CD45RA-negative fraction. The receptors were gathered from a woman aged 30 to 39 in good health.

About this clone: Distinct nucleotide sequences in the sample also encode this CDR3. V usage is TRBV5-1 and J usage is TRBJ2-3, with D possibly being TRBD2 (6 bases). The CDR3 sequence is 14 residues long. Germline V gene lookup returns CDR1 SGHRS and CDR2 YFSETQ. Trimming cost V 2 bases and J 5 bases, with 12 bases left between them. In DNA form, the CDR3 reads TGCGCCAGCAGCTTAGGAGGGTCGGGAGATACGCAGTATTTT. This codes for CASSLGGSGDTQYF.

The chain recombines TRBV5-1 with TRBJ2-6; tentative D call: TRBD1 (6 bases). Trimming cost V 4 bases and J 2 bases, with 13 bases left between them. Germline CDR1 reads SGHRS; CDR2 reads YFSETQ. The CDR3 covers 16 residues. CDR3 DNA: TGCGCCAGCAGCCCGTACTACAGGGCTGGGGCCAACGTCCTGACTTTC. Protein: CASSPYYRAGANVLTF.

The J gene is TRBJ2-1, the V gene TRBV15; D may be TRBD1 or TRBD2 (5 bases each). The CDR3 is made up of 16 amino acids. Germline V gives CDR1 LNHNV, CDR2 YYDKDF (reference sequence). Trimming stripped 1 base from V and 2 bases from J, with 12 bases between. Here the CDR3 DNA reads TGTGCCACCAGCAGAGGGGACGTGCGAGCCTACAATGAGCAGTTCTTC. Translation gives CATSRGDVRAYNEQFF. The complete variable domain, with remaining parts taken from reference TRBV15 and TRBJ2-1, reads DAMVIQNPRYQVTQFGKPVTLSCSQTLNHNVMYWYQQKSSQAPKLLFHYYDKDFNNEADTPDNFQSRRPNTSFCFLDIRSPGLGDTAMYLCATSRGDVRAYNEQFFGPGTRLTVL.

The chain employs TRBV30 and TRBJ1-3; no clear D. The CDR3 has 13 residues. Trimming shortened V by 2 bases and J by 4 bases, and 9 bases separated the two germline ends. CDR1 and CDR2 from the germline V gene are GTSNPN and SVGIG (reference sequence). The CDR3 protein is CAWSYGLGNTIYF. CDR3 coding DNA: TGTGCCTGGAGTTATGGCTTGGGAAACACCATATATTTT.

The genes are TRBV5-4 and TRBJ2-7, with 10 bases matching TRBD2. The CDR3 extends over 16 amino acids. Germline V gene data show CDR1 as SGHNT and CDR2 as YYREEE (reference sequence). The junction had 6 bases not matched to a gene; V was cut back by 3 bases and J by 0 bases. CDR3 in DNA: TGTGCCAGCAGCTCCCCCGGGACTAGCGCCTCCTACGAGCAGTACTTC. It translates to CASSSPGTSASYEQYF.

This sequence joins TRBV28 and TRBJ2-7; D may be TRBD1 (6 bases). Germline V gives CDR1 MDHEN, CDR2 SYDVKM. This CDR3 has 15 amino acids. V lost 4 bases to trimming and J lost 1 base, with 14 bases between them. The CDR3 bases are TGTGCCAGCAGTTACCAGGGGTCCCGTTCCTACGAGCAGTACTTC. Encoded protein: CASSYQGSRSYEQYF.

This clone was seen many times. Other DNA sequences from this sample encode an identical CDR3 as well. This chain connects TRBV30 to TRBJ2-3; 11 bases are shared with TRBD2. In germline, CDR1 is GTSNPN, CDR2 SVGIG (reference sequence). This CDR3 has 15 amino acids. V lost 1 base and J lost 2; bases outside the gene matches: 2. The CDR3 DNA reads as TGTGCCTGGAGTGGGACTAGCGGGTACACAGATACGCAGTATTTT. This encodes CAWSGTSGYTDTQYF.

The chain has TRBV21-1 and TRBJ2-4; the table's TRBD1 call for D was not verified on the DNA. TRBV21-1 is marked as a pseudogene. This CDR3 has 18 amino acids. CDR3 amino acids: CASSKGGRTGRAKNIQYF. Written as DNA, the CDR3 is TGTGCCAGCAGCAAAGGGGGTAGGACAGGGAGAGCCAAAAACATTCAGTACTTC.

This chain links TRBV28 with TRBJ1-1; D unclear. V shed 7 bases and J shed 11 bases, with 20 bases lying between them. Germline CDR1 is MDHEN and CDR2 is SYDVKM. The CDR3 has 13 amino acids. In nucleotides, the CDR3 is TGTGCCAGCAACCCCCCAGGCCGTATGGAGGCTTTCTTT. Amino acid sequence: CASNPPGRMEAFF.

This clone has just one count. The chain has TRBV27 and TRBJ2-3; 9 bases map to TRBD1. V was pared by 8 bases and J by 3 bases, with 9 bases of the junction left unmatched. The germline CDR1 and CDR2 sequences are MNHEY and SMNVEV (reference sequence). The CDR3 contains 15 residues. In DNA form, the CDR3 reads TGTGCCAGCCGGAATACCGGGACAGGGACAGATACGCAGTATTTT. Its translation is CASRNTGTGTDTQYF.

This clone was seen only a few times. The genes are TRBV5-6 and TRBJ1-4; no clear D. Germline V gene sequence: CDR1 SGHDT, CDR2 YYEEEE. Trimming removed 5 bases at V and 8 bases at J, with 16 bases between. The CDR3 has 14 residues. In nucleotides, the CDR3 is TGTGCCAGCAGTTACGACGGAGCTGGCGAAAAACTGTTTTTT. Translated, it gives CASSYDGAGEKLFF.

This clone was detected only once. The J gene is TRBJ2-1, the V gene TRBV9, with 8 bases lining up with TRBD1. Germline assignment: CDR1 SGDLS and CDR2 YYNGEE. The CDR3 length is 14 residues. The junction had 6 bases not matched to a gene; V was cut back by 4 bases and J by 6 bases. CDR3 in amino acids: CASSLRTGGNEQFF. In nucleotides, the CDR3 is TGTGCCAGCAGCTTAAGAACAGGGGGCAATGAGCAGTTCTTC.

The rearrangement uses TRBV11-2 and TRBJ2-3, with 9 bases identical to TRBD1. There are 15 residues in the CDR3. From germline, CDR1 is SGHAT and CDR2 FQNNGV. V dropped 5 bases and J dropped 6; count of bases not matched to a gene: 9. The CDR3 nucleotides are TGTGCCAGCAGCCCTAAGACAGGGGGAGCGGATACGCAGTATTTT. Its translation: CASSPKTGGADTQYF.

The genes are TRBV28 and TRBJ1-1; possibly TRBD1 for D (6 bases). Per the germline V gene, CDR1 is MDHEN and CDR2 is SYDVKM. Between the trimmed V and J ends, which lost 7 bases and 1 base, there was a span of 13 bases. This CDR3 has 14 residues. CDR3 sequence: CASKPGHKNTEAFF. CDR3 bases: TGTGCCAGCAAGCCGGGACATAAGAACACTGAAGCTTTCTTT.

This clone was observed a few times. The CDR3 loop is CASSFRADPTSVGGYTF. Written as DNA, the CDR3 is TGTGCCAGCAGTTTTCGGGCAGACCCAACTTCGGTCGGTGGCTACACCTTC. The chain carries TRBV27 and TRBJ1-2; no clear D gene. CDR1 is MNHEY and CDR2 is SMNVEV in the germline V gene (reference sequence). V was trimmed by 3 bases and J by 7 bases, leaving 24 bases between them. The CDR3 loop spans 17 amino acids.

J is TRBJ1-1 and V is TRBV19, with D possibly TRBD1 on 5 matching bases. Germline V lookup: CDR1 LNHDA, CDR2 SQIVND (reference sequence). The CDR3 sequence is 13 residues long. Trimming shortened V by 6 bases and J by 1 base, and 9 bases separated the two germline ends. This CDR3 reads CASSLRANTEAFF. The DNA for the CDR3 is TGTGCCAGTAGCCTCAGGGCGAACACTGAAGCTTTCTTT.

This sequence joins TRBV27 and TRBJ1-5; weak D call: TRBD1 (5 bases). The germline gives CDR1 MNHEY, CDR2 SMNVEV (reference sequence). This CDR3 has 14 amino acids. The ends were cut back, 6 bases at V and 9 bases at J, with 18 bases in the middle. CDR3 sequence: CASRMRGGGRPQHF. DNA for the CDR3: TGTGCCAGCAGGATGCGGGGTGGGGGTAGGCCCCAGCATTTT.

The V gene is TRBV6-4, the J gene TRBJ2-1; 9 nucleotides agree with TRBD1. The V gene end was trimmed by 3 bases and the J gene end by 2 bases; junction bases not matched to a gene: 2. Germline V gene sequence: CDR1 MRHNA, CDR2 SNTAGT. CDR3 length: 15 residues. The CDR3 nucleotides are TGTGCCAGCAGTGAGACAGGGGGTACCTACAATGAGCAGTTCTTC. Residues: CASSETGGTYNEQFF.

The chain employs TRBV4-1 and TRBJ2-7, with no clear D. CDR3 length: 16 residues. Germline values: CDR1 MGHRA, CDR2 YSYEKL. Trimming pared 4 bases from V and 2 bases from J, leaving 18 bases between. The CDR3 bases are TGCGCCAGCAGCCCCTCCTCGAACAGAAACCCCTACGAGCAGTACTTC. It encodes CASSPSSNRNPYEQYF.

The chain has TRBV28 and TRBJ2-6; D may be TRBD1 or TRBD2 (5 bases each). Germline V CDR1 and CDR2: MDHEN, SYDVKM. Trimming removed 11 bases at V and 0 bases at J, with 14 bases between. This CDR3 has 15 residues. CDR3 DNA: TGTGCCGCGAGGGACCGACGCTCTGGGGCCAACGTCCTGACTTTC. Encoded protein: CAARDRRSGANVLTF.

V and J are TRBV28 and TRBJ1-2; possible D gene TRBD1, 5 bases. Germline V gene data show CDR1 as MDHEN and CDR2 as SYDVKM. Trimming shortened V by 10 bases and J by 4 bases, and 19 bases separated the two germline ends. The CDR3 runs to 14 residues. This chain's CDR3 is CATLPPGGIYGYTF. The DNA for the CDR3 is TGTGCCACCCTACCCCCGGGGGGAATCTATGGCTACACCTTC.

The V call is TRBV11-2, the J call TRBJ2-1; 9 bases align to TRBD2. From germline, CDR1 is SGHAT and CDR2 FQNNGV. The CDR3 totals 16 residues. After removal of 2 bases from V and 7 bases from J, the junction contained 9 bases not matched to a gene. CDR3 region: CASSLSIAGAVNEQFF. For the CDR3, the DNA is TGTGCCAGCAGCTTATCAATAGCGGGAGCCGTAAATGAGCAGTTCTTC.

This chain connects TRBV28 to TRBJ2-3; the D call may be TRBD1 or TRBD2 (5 bases each). The CDR3 contains 15 residues. V shed 7 bases and J shed 1 base, with 15 bases lying between them. Germline lookup yields CDR1 MDHEN and CDR2 SYDVKM. CDR3 sequence (DNA): TGTGCCAGCACGGGGCGGACCTTCGGCACAGATACGCAGTATTTT. This codes for CASTGRTFGTDTQYF. The whole variable domain, remainder taken from reference TRBV28 and TRBJ2-3, is DVKVTQSSRYLVKRTGEKVFLECVQDMDHENMFWYRQDPGLGLRLIYFSYDVKMKEKGDIPEGYSVSREKKERFSLILESASTNQTSMYLCASTGRTFGTDTQYFGPGTRLTVL.

This clone was picked up a small number of times. The chain recombines TRBV4-1 with TRBJ2-2; D unclear. The CDR3 has 15 amino acids. Trimming shortened V by 0 bases and J by 1 base, and 6 bases separated the two germline ends. Germline V CDR1 and CDR2: MGHRA, YSYEKL. The CDR3: CASSQETRNTGELFF. CDR3 DNA: TGCGCCAGCAGCCAAGAGACCAGGAACACCGGGGAGCTGTTTTTT.

This chain joins TRBV2 and TRBJ1-1; D call uncertain. Looked up from germline, CDR1 is SNHLY and CDR2 is FYNNEI. CDR3 size: 15 residues. The germline V and J ends were trimmed by 1 base and 3 bases, with 12 bases remaining between them. The CDR3, as DNA: TGTGCCAGCAGTGAAGTACCCGGATGGGACACTGAAGCTTTCTTT. Encoded protein: CASSEVPGWDTEAFF. The entire variable domain, with the rest obtained from reference TRBV2 and TRBJ1-1, is as follows: EPEVTQTPSHQVTQMGQEVILRCVPISNHLYFYWYRQILGQKVEFLVSFYNNEISEKSEIFDDQFSVERPDGSNFTLKIRSTKLEDSAMYFCASSEVPGWDTEAFFGQGTRLTVV.

This clone was observed at least ten times. Other DNA sequences of this sample code for an identical CDR3. This chain connects TRBV28 to TRBJ2-7; 11 bases are a match to TRBD2. CDR3 length: 15 residues. Germline CDR1 reads MDHEN; CDR2 reads SYDVKM. With 6 bases clipped from V and 7 bases from J, the junction kept 11 bases outside the gene matches. CDR3 coding DNA: TGTGCCAGCAGAGGAGGACTAGCGGGTTCCTCGGAGCAGTACTTC. It codes for CASRGGLAGSSEQYF.

V is TRBV19 and J is TRBJ1-2; 12 bases are a match to TRBD1. V lost 5 bases, J lost 2 bases, and 6 bases stayed unmatched. Germline CDR1 LNHDA, CDR2 SQIVND (reference sequence). CDR3 length: 16 residues. CDR3 nucleotides: TGTGCCAGTAGTCGAACCGGGACAGGGGGCAACTATGGCTACACCTTC. This codes for CASSRTGTGGNYGYTF.